This TCR beta chain appears in the sequencing data of a study of T cell repertoires in cytomegalovirus infection. Across the study: Indications of both CMV infection and matching HLA type were provided by public TCR beta signatures. The study, taken as a whole, reports: The cumulative frequency of public TCR beta families distinguished individuals who carried CMV together with the relevant HLA. CMV-specific TCR beta clonotypes restricted by HLA-C dominated the ex vivo response.

V dropped 2 bases and J dropped 3 bases, with 13 bases sitting between them. CDR3 length equals 14 residues. Germline assignment: CDR1 DFQATT and CDR2 SNEGSKA (reference sequence). TCRdb recomputed calls from the reads with MiXCR, one row per CDR3 protein. Among 400,000 or so distinct CDR3 sequences listed, 25% to 40% were seen once. This clonotype was counted only a few times. Its specificity is unknown. This sequence originates from a human donor in good health (CMV status not recorded). Some clones in this sample may be carry-over from other donors' samples. V is TRBV20-1 and J is TRBJ2-5; the D gene is possibly TRBD1 (5 bases). The specimen was PBMCs. The DNA for the CDR3 is TGCAGTGCTAGAATGGGGCAGGGTAAAGAGACCCAGTACTTC. Encoded protein: CSARMGQGKETQYF.